Listed here are 21 T cell receptor beta chains from one sample, sequenced in a study of regulatory T cells in long-lasting Graves disease. Sample time point: newly diagnosed GD, antithyroid drugs for less than 3 months. Generation of the TCR library employed RNA extracted from PBMCs. Building of the TCR beta libraries involved iRepertoire HTBI primers and Arm-PCR of CDR3 regions. TCRdb analysed the multiplex PCR reads with MiXCR anew, one entry per CDR3 protein. The sample shows 500,000 or so distinct CDR3 sequences, approximately 16% of them seen only once. These data were likewise used in another study, on T cells in Graves' hyperthyroidism and ophthalmopathy.

Sequencing used peripheral blood mononuclear cells (PBMCs), obtained at new diagnosis, from a patient treated with antithyroid drugs. These receptors all come from a woman aged 40 to 65 with Graves disease.

This clonotype was picked up a small number of times. The V gene is TRBV4-1, the J gene TRBJ2-1; TRBD2 agrees at 9 bases. The CDR3 length is 16 residues. Germline assignment: CDR1 MGHRA and CDR2 YSYEKL. V shed 4 bases, J shed 5 bases, and the junction held 9 bases outside the gene matches. In nucleotides, the CDR3 is TGCGCCAGCAGCCCAGCCAGCGGGGGGCCTGACAATGAGCAGTTCTTC. This sequence encodes CASSPASGGPDNEQFF.

Note on this clonotype: Possible read error: a much larger clone is one base away. The chain joins TRBV29-1 to TRBJ2-3; 7 nucleotides line up with TRBD2. The CDR3 consists of 15 residues. Germline lookup yields CDR1 SQVTM and CDR2 ANQGSEA. The CDR3 loop reads CSVDGLAESTDTQCF. In DNA form, the CDR3 reads TGCAGCGTTGATGGTCTAGCGGAGAGCACAGATACGCAGTGTTTT.

This clonotype was detected a few times. The rearrangement joins TRBV9 to TRBJ2-5; D possibly uses TRBD1 or TRBD2 (5 bases each). The CDR3 extends over 15 amino acids. CDR1 and CDR2 from the germline V gene are SGDLS and YYNGEE. Trimming left V 3 bases short and J 2 bases short, with 14 bases between. The CDR3 DNA sequence: TGTGCCAGCAGCGCAGCTGGGACGGAACAAGAGACCCAGTACTTC. It specifies CASSAAGTEQETQYF.

This clonotype appeared a single time. A clone one base away is much larger, so this may be a read error. This sequence joins TRBV7-2 and TRBJ2-5, with D possibly being TRBD1 (5 bases). The germline gives CDR1 SGHTA, CDR2 FQGNSA. CDR3 size: 15 residues. Trimming stripped 4 bases from V and 5 bases from J, with 17 bases between. The CDR3 region has the DNA TGTGCCAGCAGCTCAGCCGCAGGGCTGGTGGAGACCCAGTACTTC. It codes for CASSSAAGLVETQYF.

The V and J genes are TRBV28 and TRBJ1-1; tentative D call: TRBD1 (6 bases). The V end lost 8 bases, the J end lost 2 bases, and 18 bases lay between the germline ends. There are 15 residues in the CDR3. Germline CDR1 and CDR2: MDHEN and SYDVKM. As DNA, the CDR3 is TGTGCCAGCGGTGGGACACCAGGATTTAACACTGAAGCTTTCTTT. It specifies CASGGTPGFNTEAFF.

This clonotype was recorded many times. The chain couples TRBV2 to TRBJ2-1; TRBD2 matches at 10 bases. The CDR3 loop spans 17 amino acids. V was clipped by 7 bases and J by 0 bases; unmatched bases: 9. The V gene's germline CDR1 is SNHLY and CDR2 FYNNEI. CDR3 bases: TGTGCCAGCACGGGTAGCGGGGGGCCGAGCTCCTACAATGAGCAGTTCTTC. As protein: CASTGSGGPSSYNEQFF.

This clonotype was observed at least ten times. This chain joins TRBV7-9 and TRBJ1-1; D is unclear. The V gene lost 3 bases and the J gene lost 0 bases, with 8 bases spanning the gap. The CDR3 has 14 residues. Looked up from germline, CDR1 is SEHNR and CDR2 is FQNEAQ (reference sequence). The chain's CDR3 is CASSFSPMNTEAFF. The CDR3 bases are TGTGCCAGCAGCTTTAGTCCTATGAACACTGAAGCTTTCTTT. The full variable domain, completed using reference TRBV7-9 and TRBJ1-1, is DTGVSQNPRHKITKRGQNVTFRCDPISEHNRLYWYRQTLGQGPEFLTYFQNEAQLEKSRLLSDRFSAERPKGSFSTLEIQRTEQGDSAMYLCASSFSPMNTEAFFGQGTRLTVV.

V usage is TRBV19 and J usage is TRBJ1-4; 7 bases are a match to TRBD1. Losses at the gene ends were 5 bases for V and 6 bases for J; bases not matched to a gene: 3. The CDR3 is 13 amino acids. Germline V gene sequence: CDR1 LNHDA, CDR2 SQIVND (reference sequence). CDR3 sequence reads: CASSSTGHEKLFF. In DNA, the CDR3 is TGTGCCAGTAGTTCGACAGGGCATGAAAAACTGTTTTTT.

This clonotype was observed many times. V gene TRBV7-6 combines with J gene TRBJ1-1; no definite D call. The CDR3 sequence is 13 residues long. The germline V and J ends were trimmed by 6 bases and 4 bases, with 12 bases remaining between them. Germline CDR1 is SGHVS and CDR2 is FNYEAQ. In nucleotides, the CDR3 is TGTGCCAGCAGTTCGACCGTGGGCACTGAAGCTTTCTTT. Amino acid sequence: CASSSTVGTEAFF.

This rearrangement joins TRBV2 to TRBJ2-7; TRBD1 aligns across 10 bases. CDR1 SNHLY and CDR2 FYNNEI come from the germline V gene. The CDR3 sequence is 14 residues long. With 3 bases clipped from V and 6 bases from J, the junction kept 5 bases outside the gene matches. The CDR3 is CASSEGQGIAEQYF. CDR3 DNA: TGTGCCAGCAGTGAGGGACAGGGGATTGCCGAGCAGTACTTC.

V usage is TRBV7-2 and J usage is TRBJ1-3, with no clear D. The CDR3 spans 16 residues. Per germline, CDR1 SGHTA and CDR2 FQGNSA. The V end was cut by 5 bases, the J end by 1 base, with 15 bases between. The CDR3 DNA reads TGTGCCAGCAGCCCCAGAGCGTGGGGTTCTGGAAACACCATATATTTT. This gives the protein CASSPRAWGSGNTIYF. The whole variable domain, remainder taken from reference TRBV7-2 and TRBJ1-3, is GAGVSQSPSNKVTEKGKDVELRCDPISGHTALYWYRQSLGQGLEFLIYFQGNSAPDKSGLPSDRFSAERTGGSVSTLTIQRTQQEDSAVYLCASSPRAWGSGNTIYFGEGSWLTVV.

This clonotype was counted at least ten times. The chain is built from TRBV10-3 and TRBJ1-1, with 8 positions matching TRBD1. The CDR3 length is 15 residues. Germline V gene lookup returns CDR1 ENHRY and CDR2 SYGVKD. Trimming at V came to 0 bases and at J to 4 bases, leaving 4 bases not matched to a gene. The DNA for the CDR3 is TGTGCCATCAGTGAGTCAACAGGGGGGATCACTGAAGCTTTCTTT. It translates to CAISESTGGITEAFF.

The genes are TRBV7-3 and TRBJ2-1, with 12 bases lining up with TRBD2. V dropped 5 bases and J dropped 9; count of bases not matched to a gene: 8. CDR1 and CDR2 from the germline V gene are SGHTA and FQGTGA. The CDR3 runs 15 residues. CDR3 DNA: TGTGCCAGCAGCCCCGGACTAGCGGGGACAGGTGAGCAGTTCTTC. Amino acid sequence: CASSPGLAGTGEQFF. The full variable domain, rest sourced from reference TRBV7-3 and TRBJ2-1, is GAGVSQTPSNKVTEKGKYVELRCDPISGHTALYWYRQSLGQGPEFLIYFQGTGAADDSGLPNDRFFAVRPEGSVSTLKIQRTERGDSAVYLCASSPGLAGTGEQFFGPGTRLTVL.

This clonotype came up many times. The rearrangement joins TRBV20-1 to TRBJ2-3; 9 bases map to TRBD2. V shed 6 bases and J 2 bases; nucleotides not matched to a gene: 9. CDR1 is DFQATT and CDR2 is SNEGSKA in the germline V gene (reference sequence). This CDR3 has 15 amino acids. The CDR3 reads CSAKRGAATTDTQYF. The CDR3 DNA sequence: TGCAGTGCAAAGCGGGGGGCGGCTACCACAGATACGCAGTATTTT.

This clonotype was seen only a few times. V is TRBV5-1 and J is TRBJ2-1; a weak D match, TRBD1 (6 bases). Trimming shortened V by 5 bases and J by 7 bases, and 16 bases separated the two germline ends. Germline V gives CDR1 SGHRS, CDR2 YFSETQ. The CDR3 consists of 14 residues. The DNA of the CDR3 is TGCGCCAGCAGTTCCGACCCTAGGGGGAATGAGCAGTTCTTC. Translating it yields CASSSDPRGNEQFF.

Many counts were recorded for this clonotype. The gene calls are TRBV7-3 and TRBJ2-5, with a tentative D call TRBD2 (5 bases). The CDR3 runs to 15 residues. From germline, CDR1 is SGHTA and CDR2 FQGTGA. Trimming shortened V by 5 bases and J by 5 bases, and 18 bases separated the two germline ends. CDR3 amino acids: CASSPPPAAGETQYF. CDR3 coding DNA: TGTGCCAGCAGCCCCCCGCCGGCCGCGGGTGAGACCCAGTACTTC.

This clonotype appeared many times. The chain uses TRBV2 and TRBJ2-6; either TRBD1 or TRBD2 may fit D (6 bases each). Looked up from germline, CDR1 is SNHLY and CDR2 is FYNNEI. This CDR3 spans 14 amino acids. With 10 bases removed from V and 2 bases from J, the gap between germline ends came to 12 bases. This CDR3 is CATKRGAGANVLTF. In DNA form, the CDR3 reads TGTGCCACCAAAAGGGGGGCTGGGGCCAACGTCCTGACTTTC.

The chain links TRBV6-1 to TRBJ1-5, with a tentative D call TRBD1 (6 bases). CDR1 is MNHNS, CDR2 SASEGT, per germline. V lost 6 bases and J lost 4, with 16 bases in between. The CDR3 totals 15 residues. The CDR3 region has the DNA TGTGCCAGCAGAGCCCCGGGGGCTTGGAATCAGCCCCAGCATTTT. Its protein is CASRAPGAWNQPQHF.

This clonotype was detected many times. The V call is TRBV28, the J call TRBJ1-1; D unresolved. Trimming cost V 7 bases and J 4 bases, with 13 bases left between them. CDR3 length: 13 amino acids. Germline values: CDR1 MDHEN, CDR2 SYDVKM. The CDR3 here is CASTPGWRTEAFF. As DNA, the CDR3 is TGTGCCAGCACCCCGGGATGGCGCACTGAAGCTTTCTTT. The full variable domain, rest sourced from reference TRBV28 and TRBJ1-1, is DVKVTQSSRYLVKRTGEKVFLECVQDMDHENMFWYRQDPGLGLRLIYFSYDVKMKEKGDIPEGYSVSREKKERFSLILESASTNQTSMYLCASTPGWRTEAFFGQGTRLTVV.

Ten or more counts support this clonotype. This rearrangement joins TRBV5-1 to TRBJ2-3; 10 nucleotides align to TRBD1. J gave up 5 bases and V 2 bases, and 11 bases lay outside the gene matches. The CDR3 runs 17 residues. CDR1 and CDR2 from the germline V gene are SGHRS and YFSETQ. CDR3 sequence: CASSFDPPGTGEDTQYF. The DNA for the CDR3 is TGCGCCAGCAGCTTTGACCCCCCAGGGACAGGGGAAGATACGCAGTATTTT.

This clonotype was observed a handful of times. The rearrangement links TRBV7-3 to TRBJ2-1; TRBD2 is a possible D gene (5 bases). V was shortened by 5 bases and J by 8 bases, with 16 bases between the two germline ends. Germline V gene data show CDR1 as SGHTA and CDR2 as FQGTGA. The CDR3 sequence is 14 residues long. CDR3 protein: CASSRLRNSYEQFF. The DNA for the CDR3 is TGTGCCAGCAGCCGACTACGTAATTCCTATGAGCAGTTCTTC.